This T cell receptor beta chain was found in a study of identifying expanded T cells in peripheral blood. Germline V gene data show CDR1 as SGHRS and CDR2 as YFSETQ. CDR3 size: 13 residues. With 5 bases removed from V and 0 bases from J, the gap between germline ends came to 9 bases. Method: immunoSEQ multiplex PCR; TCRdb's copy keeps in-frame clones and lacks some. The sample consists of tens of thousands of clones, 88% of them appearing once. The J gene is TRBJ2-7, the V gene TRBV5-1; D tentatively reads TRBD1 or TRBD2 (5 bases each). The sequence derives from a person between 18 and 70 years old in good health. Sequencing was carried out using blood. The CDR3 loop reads CASSWDGSYEQYF. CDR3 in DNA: TGCGCCAGCAGTTGGGACGGCTCCTACGAGCAGTACTTC. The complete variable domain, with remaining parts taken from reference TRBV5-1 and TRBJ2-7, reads KAGVTQTPRYLIKTRGQQVTLSCSPISGHRSVSWYQQTPGQGLQFLFEYFSETQRNKGNFPGRFSGRQFSNSRSEMNVSTLELGDSALYLCASSWDGSYEQYFGPGTRLTVT.